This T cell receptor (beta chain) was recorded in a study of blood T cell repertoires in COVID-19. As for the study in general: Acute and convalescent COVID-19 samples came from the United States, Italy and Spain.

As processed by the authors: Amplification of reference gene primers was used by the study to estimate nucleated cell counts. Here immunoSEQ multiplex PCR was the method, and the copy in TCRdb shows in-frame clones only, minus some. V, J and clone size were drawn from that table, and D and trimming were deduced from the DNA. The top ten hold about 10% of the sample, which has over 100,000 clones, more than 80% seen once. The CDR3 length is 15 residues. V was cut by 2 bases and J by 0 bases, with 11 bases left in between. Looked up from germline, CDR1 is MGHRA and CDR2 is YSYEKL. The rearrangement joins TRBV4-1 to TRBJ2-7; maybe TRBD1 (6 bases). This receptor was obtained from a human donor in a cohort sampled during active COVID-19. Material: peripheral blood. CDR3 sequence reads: CASSQNQGHSYEQYF. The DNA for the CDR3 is TGCGCCAGCAGCCAAAATCAGGGGCACTCCTACGAGCAGTACTTC.